This TCR beta chain was found in a study of T-cell memory formation after mild COVID-19. Study results and caveats: Mainly CM and EM harbored the contracting CD4+ clones; mainly EMRA harbored the CD8+ ones. Pre-infection memory showed some responding clones, and this suggested that cross-reactive memory joined.

A remark on this clonotype: Its antigen is not identified.

5'RACE with constant-segment primers yielded barcoded, UMI-tagged TCR alpha and TCR beta cDNA libraries. One entry per CDR3 protein results from TCRdb running MiXCR on the 5' RACE reads. The table has 170,000 or so distinct CDR3 sequences, roughly 30% seen once. The CDR3 contains 13 residues. The germline V gene has CDR1 MNHEY and CDR2 SMNVEV (reference sequence). The V end lost 4 bases, the J end lost 7 bases, and 10 bases lay between the germline ends. V is TRBV27 and J is TRBJ1-4; D is unclear. This TCR came from an adult woman who had mild COVID-19 (a few samples of this study predate the infection). Cell type and time point are not known. The specimen sequenced was PBMCs or a T cell subset sorted from them (not recorded which). The CDR3 sequence: CASSSGRGEKLFF. The DNA of the CDR3 is TGTGCCAGCAGTTCCGGACGGGGTGAAAAACTGTTTTTT.